A selection of T cell receptor beta chains follows, all from one sample in a study of blood T cell repertoires in COVID-19. Repertoires were generated with immunoSEQ multiplex PCR, while TCRdb's copy carries only in-frame clones and drops some. The sample has tens of thousands of clones; about 91% are singletons. The sequencing sample was made of peripheral blood. The receptor set was obtained from a human donor in a cohort sampled during active COVID-19. Both conserved end residues are part of each CDR3. Each record gives: CDR3 protein, CDR3 DNA, J gene, D gene, clone size, V gene. The D gene is left open where the match is weak. Size tells how often a clone was seen (once, few, many) or the class of an expanded clone, and some rows leave it out.

CDR3 protein: CASEGGTFYEQYF
CDR3 DNA: TGTGCCAGCGAAGGCGGGACCTTCTACGAGCAGTACTTC
J gene: TRBJ2-7
D gene: -
clone size: -
V gene: TRBV2

CDR3 protein: CASSSRDRVVAGYGYTF
CDR3 DNA: TGTGCCAGCAGCTCCCGGGACAGGGTCGTGGCTGGATATGGCTACACCTTC
J gene: TRBJ1-2
D gene: TRBD1
clone size: -
V gene: TRBV7-9

CDR3 protein: CASSLWAQRETQYF
CDR3 DNA: TGTGCCAGCAGCCTCTGGGCCCAGCGGGAGACCCAGTACTTC
J gene: TRBJ2-5
D gene: -
clone size: -
V gene: TRBV5-4

CDR3 protein: CASSQGAGSAGELFF
CDR3 DNA: TGTGCCAGCAGCCAAGGAGCGGGGTCGGCCGGGGAGCTGTTTTTT
J gene: TRBJ2-2
D gene: TRBD2
clone size: -
V gene: TRBV3-1/TRBV3-2

CDR3 protein: CASSYSGTGVGYTF
CDR3 DNA: TGTGCCAGCAGTTACTCCGGGACAGGGGTCGGCTACACCTTC
J gene: TRBJ1-2
D gene: TRBD1
clone size: -
V gene: TRBV6-2/TRBV6-3

CDR3 protein: CASIGDRAMNTEAFF
CDR3 DNA: TGTGCCAGTATAGGAGACAGGGCCATGAACACTGAAGCTTTCTTT
J gene: TRBJ1-1
D gene: TRBD1
clone size: -
V gene: TRBV19

CDR3 protein: CASSFPGLAVTSTDTQYF
CDR3 DNA: TGTGCCAGCAGCTTCCCGGGACTAGCGGTTACTAGCACAGATACGCAGTATTTT
J gene: TRBJ2-3
D gene: TRBD2
clone size: few
V gene: TRBV5-4

CDR3 protein: CASSLNPRNEQYF
CDR3 DNA: TGCGCCAGCAGCCTGAATCCCAGAAACGAGCAGTACTTC
J gene: TRBJ2-7
D gene: -
clone size: -
V gene: TRBV4-3

CDR3 protein: CASSSDRDSPLHF
CDR3 DNA: TGTGCCAGCAGCTCGGACAGAGATTCACCCCTCCACTTT
J gene: TRBJ1-6
D gene: -
clone size: -
V gene: TRBV7-3

CDR3 protein: CASSLREGYEQYF
CDR3 DNA: TGTGCCAGCAGCTTACGGGAGGGCTACGAGCAGTACTTC
J gene: TRBJ2-7
D gene: TRBD2
clone size: -
V gene: TRBV11-2

CDR3 protein: CASSWTGGKETQYF
CDR3 DNA: TGCGCCAGCAGCTGGACAGGGGGGAAAGAGACCCAGTACTTC
J gene: TRBJ2-5
D gene: TRBD1
clone size: -
V gene: TRBV5-1

CDR3 protein: CASSPRTGATNTEAFF
CDR3 DNA: TGCGCCAGCAGCCCCCGGACAGGGGCTACGAACACTGAAGCTTTCTTT
J gene: TRBJ1-1
D gene: TRBD1
clone size: -
V gene: TRBV4-1

CDR3 protein: CASSHDPSGSFVGELFF
CDR3 DNA: TGCGCCAGCAGCCATGATCCTAGCGGGAGCTTTGTCGGGGAGCTGTTTTTT
J gene: TRBJ2-2
D gene: TRBD2
clone size: -
V gene: TRBV4-1

CDR3 protein: CASTSGGFYSNQPQHF
CDR3 DNA: TGTGCCAGCACCTCAGGGGGTTTCTATAGCAATCAGCCCCAGCATTTT
J gene: TRBJ1-5
D gene: TRBD1
clone size: -
V gene: TRBV28

CDR3 protein: CAWSDQGNYGYTF
CDR3 DNA: TGTGCCTGGAGTGATCAGGGAAACTATGGCTACACCTTC
J gene: TRBJ1-2
D gene: -
clone size: -
V gene: TRBV30

CDR3 protein: CASMGQTPYEQYF
CDR3 DNA: TGTGCCAGCATGGGACAGACACCCTACGAGCAGTACTTC
J gene: TRBJ2-7
D gene: TRBD1
clone size: once
V gene: TRBV2

CDR3 protein: CASRPDRLNYNEQFF
CDR3 DNA: TGTGCCAGCAGGCCGGACAGGCTGAACTACAATGAGCAGTTCTTC
J gene: TRBJ2-1
D gene: TRBD1
clone size: -
V gene: TRBV2

CDR3 protein: CASSLKRPAGVRADTQYF
CDR3 DNA: TGTGCCAGCAGTTTAAAAAGGCCGGCGGGAGTGAGGGCAGATACGCAGTATTTT
J gene: TRBJ2-3
D gene: TRBD2
clone size: -
V gene: TRBV27

CDR3 protein: CASSLSPARGYEQYF
CDR3 DNA: TGTGCCAGCAGTTTGAGTCCCGCTAGAGGCTACGAGCAGTACTTC
J gene: TRBJ2-7
D gene: -
clone size: -
V gene: TRBV27

CDR3 protein: CATSRDRGFDGYTF
CDR3 DNA: TGTGCCACCAGCAGAGATCGGGGGTTCGATGGCTACACCTTC
J gene: TRBJ1-2
D gene: -
clone size: -
V gene: TRBV15

CDR3 protein: CASSESRGGRYEQYF
CDR3 DNA: TGCGCCAGCAGTGAGTCGAGGGGGGGCCGCTACGAGCAGTACTTC
J gene: TRBJ2-7
D gene: -
clone size: few
V gene: TRBV10-1

CDR3 protein: CASSVGEGTGGIDTQYF
CDR3 DNA: TGTGCCAGCAGCGTAGGAGAAGGGACAGGGGGCATAGATACGCAGTATTTT
J gene: TRBJ2-3
D gene: TRBD1
clone size: -
V gene: TRBV9

CDR3 protein: CASRPGTGGNTIYF
CDR3 DNA: TGTGCCAGCAGACCCGGGACAGGGGGAAACACCATATATTTT
J gene: TRBJ1-3
D gene: TRBD1
clone size: once
V gene: TRBV6-1

CDR3 protein: CASETGGSNYGYTF
CDR3 DNA: TGTGCCAGTGAAACAGGGGGCTCTAACTATGGCTACACCTTC
J gene: TRBJ1-2
D gene: TRBD1
clone size: -
V gene: TRBV19

CDR3 protein: CASSQVGRGSIYEQYF
CDR3 DNA: TGCGCCAGCAGCCAAGTCGGTCGCGGGAGTATTTACGAGCAGTACTTC
J gene: TRBJ2-7
D gene: TRBD2
clone size: -
V gene: TRBV4-1

CDR3 protein: CASSRLHYKDRGLGNTIYF
CDR3 DNA: TGTGCCAGCAGTCGACTACATTATAAGGACAGGGGGCTTGGAAACACCATATATTTT
J gene: TRBJ1-3
D gene: TRBD1
clone size: -
V gene: TRBV28

CDR3 protein: CASSFFRVRTEAFF
CDR3 DNA: TGTGCCAGCAGCTTCTTCCGCGTGAGGACTGAAGCTTTCTTT
J gene: TRBJ1-1
D gene: -
clone size: -
V gene: TRBV5-4

CDR3 protein: CASSDPIAKNIQYF
CDR3 DNA: TGTGCCAGCAGTGACCCTATAGCCAAAAACATTCAGTACTTC
J gene: TRBJ2-4
D gene: -
clone size: -
V gene: TRBV6-1

CDR3 protein: CASSTRGTMGDTQYF
CDR3 DNA: TGTGCCAGCAGCACCCGGGGGACCATGGGAGATACGCAGTATTTT
J gene: TRBJ2-3
D gene: -
clone size: -
V gene: TRBV3-1/TRBV3-2

CDR3 protein: CASSTRGLTSGNTIYF
CDR3 DNA: TGTGCCAGCAGCACCCGGGGACTGACCTCTGGAAACACCATATATTTT
J gene: TRBJ1-3
D gene: -
clone size: -
V gene: TRBV21-1

CDR3 protein: CASSGTSGYYEQYF
CDR3 DNA: TGCGCCAGCAGTGGCACTAGCGGGTACTACGAGCAGTACTTC
J gene: TRBJ2-7
D gene: TRBD2
clone size: -
V gene: TRBV10-2

CDR3 protein: CASRPGGGDYGYTF
CDR3 DNA: TGTGCCAGCAGACCGGGGGGCGGTGACTATGGCTACACCTTC
J gene: TRBJ1-2
D gene: -
clone size: -
V gene: TRBV7-2

CDR3 protein: CASIDRLLKTQYF
CDR3 DNA: TGTGCCAGCATAGACAGGCTTTTGAAGACCCAGTACTTC
J gene: TRBJ2-5
D gene: -
clone size: -
V gene: TRBV25-1

CDR3 protein: CASSFIPAGVSTDTQYF
CDR3 DNA: TGTGCCAGCAGTTTTATTCCGGCAGGGGTGTCGACAGATACGCAGTATTTT
J gene: TRBJ2-3
D gene: -
clone size: -
V gene: TRBV28

CDR3 protein: CASSQVRRELFF
CDR3 DNA: TGCGCCAGCAGCCAAGTAAGGCGGGAGCTGTTCTTC
J gene: TRBJ2-1
D gene: TRBD2
clone size: -
V gene: TRBV4-1

CDR3 protein: CSAMTSGMAYF
CDR3 DNA: TGCAGTGCGATGACTAGCGGGATGGCGTACTTC
J gene: TRBJ2-7
D gene: TRBD2
clone size: -
V gene: TRBV20-1

CDR3 protein: CASRNPGSKNIQYF
CDR3 DNA: TGTGCCAGCCGCAACCCCGGGTCCAAAAACATTCAGTACTTC
J gene: TRBJ2-4
D gene: -
clone size: -
V gene: TRBV6-5

CDR3 protein: CASSSDRLGGGYTF
CDR3 DNA: TGTGCCAGCAGTTCGGACAGGCTGGGAGGTGGCTACACCTTC
J gene: TRBJ1-2
D gene: TRBD1
clone size: -
V gene: TRBV2

CDR3 protein: CASSYGPKSKREVTQYF
CDR3 DNA: TGTGCCAGCAGTTATGGGCCTAAGAGCAAGCGGGAGGTGACCCAGTACTTC
J gene: TRBJ2-5
D gene: TRBD2
clone size: -
V gene: TRBV6-7